These 28 T cell receptor beta chains originate from one sample sequenced in a study of neurological immune-mediated disorders. TCRdb ran MiXCR on the 5' RACE reads and lists one entry per CDR3 protein. The sample contains some 56,000 distinct CDR3 sequences, less than 4% of which appear only once. The sequencing input was PBMCs. The receptor source for this set is a man in his fifties or sixties with multiple sclerosis.

At least ten counts were recorded for this clonotype. The V gene is TRBV7-8, the J gene TRBJ2-2; either TRBD1 or TRBD2 may supply D (5 bases each). Germline V lookup: CDR1 SGHVS, CDR2 FQNEAQ. This CDR3 has 14 amino acids. V was pared by 4 bases and J by 6 bases, with 12 bases between. CDR3 in DNA: TGTGCCAGCAGCTCGACCGGGACCCCCGGGGAGCTGTTTTTT. This gives the protein CASSSTGTPGELFF.

This clonotype was seen many times. V and J are TRBV20-1 and TRBJ2-1, with 10 bases lining up with TRBD2. This CDR3 has 19 amino acids. V lost 5 bases to trimming and J lost 1 base; unmatched junction nucleotides: 17. From germline, CDR1 is DFQATT and CDR2 SNEGSKA (reference sequence). CDR3 bases: TGCAGTGCTTTAGACAGGGAAAGCGGGAGGGCCCGGTCCTACAATGAGCAGTTCTTC. Translating it yields CSALDRESGRARSYNEQFF.

This clonotype was observed many times. This sequence joins TRBV20-1 and TRBJ2-6, with D unclear. Trimming removed 5 bases from V and 0 bases from J, with 11 bases in between. The length of the CDR3 is 15 residues. Germline loops: CDR1 DFQATT, CDR2 SNEGSKA (reference sequence). The CDR3 protein is CSAPLISSGANVLTF. Written as DNA, the CDR3 is TGCAGTGCTCCGCTCATTAGCTCTGGGGCCAACGTCCTGACTTTC.

This clonotype was seen many times. The gene calls are TRBV10-3 and TRBJ2-7; TRBD1 is a possible D gene (5 bases). V was shortened by 3 bases and J by 10 bases, with 19 bases between the two germline ends. The CDR3 loop spans 14 amino acids. Germline V gene data show CDR1 as ENHRY and CDR2 as SYGVKD. CDR3 in amino acids: CAISDYRPQFEQYF. The CDR3 nucleotides read TGTGCCATCAGTGATTACAGGCCCCAGTTTGAACAGTACTTC.

Many counts were recorded for this clonotype. J is TRBJ2-7 and V is TRBV20-1; D remains ambiguous. From germline, CDR1 is DFQATT and CDR2 SNEGSKA (reference sequence). V was clipped by 2 bases and J by 8 bases, with 19 bases between them. The CDR3 is made up of 14 amino acids. In DNA form, the CDR3 reads TGCAGTGCTAGAATGGCCCCGGTTGGGGTTCAGCAGTACTTC. Translating gives CSARMAPVGVQQYF.

By share, this clonotype counts as medium-sized. V and J are TRBV3-1 and TRBJ2-1, with TRBD2 identical over 8 bases. The CDR3 has 15 residues. Germline V gene data show CDR1 as LGHDT and CDR2 as YNNKEL (reference sequence). Unmatched junction bases numbered 6, after V lost 1 base and J lost 7 bases. In DNA, the CDR3 is TGTGCCAGCAGCCAAGTCTTAGCGGGGATAAATGAGCAGTTCTTC. This encodes CASSQVLAGINEQFF.

This clonotype has ten or more counts. The chain has TRBV6-1 and TRBJ1-1; D remains ambiguous. V was trimmed by 6 bases and J by 11 bases, leaving 10 bases between them. CDR1 and CDR2 (germline): MNHNS, SASEGT. The CDR3 contains 10 residues. CDR3 coding DNA: TGTGCCAGCAGAGAGGGATGGGCTTTCTTT. Protein sequence: CASREGWAFF.

Remarks on this clonotype: A read error is possible here, since a much larger clone lies one base away. The chain couples TRBV5-6 to TRBJ2-7; D uncertain. Trimming removed 0 bases at V and 5 bases at J, with 6 bases between. The germline V gene has CDR1 SGHDT and CDR2 YYEEEE. The length of the CDR3 is 12 residues. CDR3 in amino acids: CASSLEFHEQYV. The DNA of the CDR3 is TGTGCCAGCAGCTTGGAATTTCACGAGCAGTACGTC.

This clonotype was seen at least ten times. The J gene is TRBJ1-4, the V gene TRBV6-5, with 10 positions matching TRBD1. Looked up from germline, CDR1 is MNHEY and CDR2 is SVGAGI. V gave up 2 bases and J gave up 7 bases; unmatched junction bases: 10. There are 17 residues in the CDR3. CDR3 region: CASSYGTGVTGSEKLFF. The CDR3 bases are TGTGCCAGCAGTTACGGGACAGGGGTTACAGGCAGTGAAAAACTGTTTTTT.

V is TRBV24-1 and J is TRBJ2-1; D call uncertain. This CDR3 has 16 residues. The V end lost 1 base, the J end lost 0 bases, and 9 bases lay between the germline ends. CDR1 and CDR2 (germline): KGHDR, SFDVKD. The CDR3 bases are TGTGCCACCAGTGATTTTGGACCCAGCTCCTACAATGAGCAGTTCTTC. Protein sequence: CATSDFGPSSYNEQFF.

This clonotype was observed many times. The chain has TRBV10-2 and TRBJ2-2; D call uncertain. The V and J ends lost 6 bases and 8 bases respectively, with 10 bases between them. Germline-derived CDR1 and CDR2 are WSHSY and SAAADI. This CDR3 spans 12 amino acids. The CDR3 loop is CASRGRWGELFF. The CDR3 coding sequence is TGCGCCAGCAGAGGACGGTGGGGGGAGCTGTTTTTT.

This clonotype has ten or more counts. The V gene is TRBV20-1, the J gene TRBJ1-1, with 8 bases lining up with TRBD1. The ends lost 3 bases at V and 5 bases at J; junction bases unmatched: 14. The CDR3 is 16 amino acids. The germline gives CDR1 DFQATT, CDR2 SNEGSKA (reference sequence). CDR3 sequence (DNA): TGCAGTGCTAGTCCGTGGGTTCAGGGGGCTGGGACTGAAGCTTTCTTT. Its translation: CSASPWVQGAGTEAFF.

Many counts were recorded for this clonotype. The chain employs TRBV6-5 and TRBJ2-1; D might be TRBD1 (5 bases). Germline CDR1 MNHEY, CDR2 SVGAGI. The CDR3 has 12 amino acids. Trimming pared 0 bases from V and 12 bases from J, leaving 9 bases between. CDR3 in DNA: TGTGCCAGCAGTTACTCAGGGGTAGGGCAGTTCTTC. Translating it yields CASSYSGVGQFF.

This chain uses TRBV20-1 with TRBJ2-2; 10 nucleotides match TRBD2. With 1 base clipped from V and 3 bases from J, the junction kept 8 bases outside the gene matches. The germline V gene has CDR1 DFQATT and CDR2 SNEGSKA (reference sequence). The CDR3 loop spans 17 amino acids. CDR3 residues: CSARVPSGRADTGELFF. CDR3 nucleotide sequence: TGCAGTGCTAGAGTACCCAGCGGGAGGGCCGACACCGGGGAGCTGTTTTTT.

This clonotype was observed at least ten times. Being one base from a much bigger clone, this may be a read error. The chain recombines TRBV20-1 with TRBJ2-7; D might be TRBD1 (5 bases). With 3 bases removed from V and 7 bases from J, the gap between germline ends came to 16 bases. Germline CDR1 DFQATT, CDR2 SNEGSKA (reference sequence). The CDR3 runs 13 residues. For the CDR3, the DNA is TGCAGTGCTAGTAAAGGGGCGCCGGAAGAGCAGTACTTC. Its protein is CSASKGAPEEQYF.

This clonotype was recorded at least ten times. This chain uses TRBV6-5 with TRBJ1-2; 7 nucleotides line up with TRBD1. Germline CDR1 MNHEY, CDR2 SVGAGI. Germline trimming cut 5 bases from V and 8 bases from J; bases unmatched to any gene: 5. The CDR3 sequence is 12 residues long. The CDR3 is CASSTGERGYTF. CDR3 coding DNA: TGTGCCAGCAGTACAGGGGAACGCGGCTACACCTTC.

There are many counts of this clonotype. The J gene is TRBJ1-3, the V gene TRBV29-1; no firm D call. Germline V gene lookup returns CDR1 SQVTM and CDR2 ANQGSEA. This CDR3 spans 14 amino acids. Trimming removed 0 bases from V and 0 bases from J, with 6 bases in between. DNA of the CDR3: TGCAGCGTTGAAGACCGGAGCTCTGGAAACACCATATATTTT. Translating gives CSVEDRSSGNTIYF.

This clonotype was counted ten times or more. The V call is TRBV24-1, the J call TRBJ1-2; 10 nucleotides line up with TRBD1. The junction had 5 bases not matched to a gene; V was cut back by 3 bases and J by 5 bases. The CDR3 length is 15 residues. Germline CDR1 reads KGHDR; CDR2 reads SFDVKD. CDR3 in DNA: TGTGCCACCAGTGATACCGGGACAGGGGTATATGGCTACACCTTC. This codes for CATSDTGTGVYGYTF.

This clonotype was seen at least ten times. The rearrangement uses TRBV20-1 and TRBJ2-5; 10 bases agree with TRBD2. V lost 3 bases to trimming and J lost 7 bases; unmatched junction nucleotides: 14. The CDR3 extends over 16 amino acids. Germline CDR1 DFQATT, CDR2 SNEGSKA (reference sequence). The CDR3, as DNA: TGCAGTGCTAGCGCCACTAGCGGGGTCCCTCTAGGGACCCAGTACTTC. Encoded protein: CSASATSGVPLGTQYF.

Comment on this clonotype: At one end, the junction sequence differs from germline, possibly due to a read error. The rearrangement joins TRBV5-1 to TRBJ1-6; 7 bases fit TRBD1. The V gene's germline CDR1 is SGHRS and CDR2 YFSETQ. There are 14 residues in the CDR3. CDR3 amino acids: CASSLVQGDSTLNF. CDR3 bases: TGCGCCAGCAGCTTGGTTCAGGGGGATTCAACCCTCAACTTT.

This clonotype appeared many times. V and J are TRBV7-9 and TRBJ1-2; D uncertain. The germline gives CDR1 SEHNR, CDR2 FQNEAQ (reference sequence). Trimming removed 0 bases at V and 0 bases at J, with 5 bases between. This CDR3 has 14 residues. This CDR3 reads CASSLALANYGYTF. For the CDR3, the DNA is TGTGCCAGCAGCTTAGCGCTAGCTAACTATGGCTACACCTTC.

This clonotype was seen repeatedly, ten times or more. The chain employs TRBV20-1 and TRBJ2-1; a possible D gene is TRBD2 (6 bases). The ends were cut back, 1 base at V and 1 base at J, with 14 bases in the middle. Germline V gene data show CDR1 as DFQATT and CDR2 as SNEGSKA (reference sequence). The CDR3 is 16 amino acids. CDR3 sequence (DNA): TGCAGTGCTAGAGTGGCGGGGCTCCCGTCCTACAATGAGCAGTTCTTC. As protein: CSARVAGLPSYNEQFF.

In this sample, this clonotype turned up many times. J is TRBJ2-5 and V is TRBV10-3; D could derive from TRBD1 or TRBD2 (5 bases each). V was trimmed by 5 bases and J by 7 bases, leaving 11 bases between them. The length of the CDR3 is 12 residues. Germline V gene sequence: CDR1 ENHRY, CDR2 SYGVKD. CDR3 coding DNA: TGTGCCATCAGTCGGGACGCCGCGACCCAGTACTTC. It yields the protein CAISRDAATQYF.

This clonotype has ten or more counts. V usage is TRBV12-3 or TRBV12-4 and J usage is TRBJ1-6, with TRBD1 matching over 7 bases. The CDR3 has 13 amino acids. V dropped 3 bases and J dropped 8; count of bases not matched to a gene: 1. The CDR3 DNA reads TGTGCCAGCAGTTTTGGGACAGATTCACCCCTCCACTTT. It codes for CASSFGTDSPLHF.

This clonotype has at least ten counts. The chain has TRBV29-1 and TRBJ2-1, with TRBD2 as a possible D gene (6 bases). The CDR3 covers 14 residues. CDR1 is SQVTM and CDR2 is ANQGSEA in the germline V gene. Trimming took 7 bases from V and 5 from J, leaving 18 bases between them. The CDR3 here is CSARRAGPHNEQFF. Written as DNA, the CDR3 is TGCAGCGCGCGGAGGGCAGGGCCCCACAATGAGCAGTTCTTC.

As for this clonotype: This likely comes from a read error, as the CDR3 has no conserved phenylalanine or tryptophan at its end. J is TRBJ2-5 and V is TRBV24-1, with D perhaps TRBD1 (6 bases). The V gene's germline CDR1 is KGHDR and CDR2 SFDVKD. This CDR3 comprises 15 residues. The V end lost 3 bases, the J end lost 0 bases, and 10 bases lay between the germline ends. The CDR3 DNA follows: TGTGCCACCAGTGATCCCGGACAGCACCAAGAGACCCAGTACAAC. Protein: CATSDPGQHQETQYN.

This clonotype was observed many times. The chain combines TRBV5-6 with TRBJ2-7; 7 nucleotides agree with TRBD1. Unmatched junction bases numbered 3, after V lost 0 bases and J lost 3 bases. This CDR3 spans 14 amino acids. Germline CDR1 SGHDT, CDR2 YYEEEE. The CDR3 nucleotides are TGTGCCAGCAGCTTGGGGGACAGCGTCTACGAGCAGTACTTC. As protein: CASSLGDSVYEQYF.

In its sample, this clonotype was seen many times. The chain links TRBV20-1 to TRBJ2-7, with 9 bases matching TRBD1. CDR1 and CDR2 (germline): DFQATT, SNEGSKA (reference sequence). The CDR3 has 12 amino acids. In DNA, the CDR3 is TGCAGGATTCCGGGACAGGGCGCCGAGCAGTACTTC. Translation gives CRIPGQGAEQYF.